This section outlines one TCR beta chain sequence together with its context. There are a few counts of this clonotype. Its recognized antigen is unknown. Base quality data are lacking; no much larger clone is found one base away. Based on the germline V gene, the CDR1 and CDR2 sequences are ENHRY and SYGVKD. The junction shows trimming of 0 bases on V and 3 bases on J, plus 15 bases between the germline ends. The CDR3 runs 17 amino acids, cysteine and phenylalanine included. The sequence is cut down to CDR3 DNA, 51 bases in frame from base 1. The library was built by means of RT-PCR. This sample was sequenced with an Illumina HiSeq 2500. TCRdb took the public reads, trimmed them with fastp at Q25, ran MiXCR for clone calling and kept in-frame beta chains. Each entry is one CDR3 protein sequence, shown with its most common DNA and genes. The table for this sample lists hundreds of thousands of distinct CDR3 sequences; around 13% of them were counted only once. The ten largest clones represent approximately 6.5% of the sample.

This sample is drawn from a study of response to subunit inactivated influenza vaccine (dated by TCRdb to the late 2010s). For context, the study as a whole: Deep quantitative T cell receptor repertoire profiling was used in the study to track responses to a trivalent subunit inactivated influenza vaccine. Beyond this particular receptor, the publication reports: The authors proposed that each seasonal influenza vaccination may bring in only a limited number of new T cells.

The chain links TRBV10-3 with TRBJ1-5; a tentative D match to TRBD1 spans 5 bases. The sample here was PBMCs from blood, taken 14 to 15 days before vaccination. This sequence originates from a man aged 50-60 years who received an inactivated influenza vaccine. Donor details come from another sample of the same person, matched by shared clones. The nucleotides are TGTGCCATCAGTGAGTCGATGGGGCCAGGGAACAATCAGCCCCAGCATTTT. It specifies CAISESMGPGNNQPQHF.